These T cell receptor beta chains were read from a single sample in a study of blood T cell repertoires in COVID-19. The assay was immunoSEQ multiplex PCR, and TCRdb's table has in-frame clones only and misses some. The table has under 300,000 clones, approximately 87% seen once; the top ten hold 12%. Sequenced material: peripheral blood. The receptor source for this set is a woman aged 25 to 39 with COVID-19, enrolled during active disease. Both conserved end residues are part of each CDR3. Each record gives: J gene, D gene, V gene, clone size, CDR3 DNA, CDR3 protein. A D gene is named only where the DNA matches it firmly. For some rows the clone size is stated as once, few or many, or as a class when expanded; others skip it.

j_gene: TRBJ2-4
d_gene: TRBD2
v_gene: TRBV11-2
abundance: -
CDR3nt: TGTGCCAGCAGCCCCGGGGGGTATATAGCCAAAAACATTCAGTACTTC
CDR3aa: CASSPGGYIAKNIQYF

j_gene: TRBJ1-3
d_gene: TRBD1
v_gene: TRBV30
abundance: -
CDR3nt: TGTGCCTGGAGTGTAGGAAGACAGGGATACTCTGGAAACACCATATATTTT
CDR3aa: CAWSVGRQGYSGNTIYF

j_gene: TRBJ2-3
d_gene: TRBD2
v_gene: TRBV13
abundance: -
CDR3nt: TGTGCCAGCAGCTTAGAGGGTAGCGGGGCGAATTTT
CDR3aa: CASSLEGSGANF

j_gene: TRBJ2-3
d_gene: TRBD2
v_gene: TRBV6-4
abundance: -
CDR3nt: TGTGCCAGCAGTAGGACTAGCGGGGAGGGTACCACAGATACGCAGTATTTT
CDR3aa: CASSRTSGEGTTDTQYF

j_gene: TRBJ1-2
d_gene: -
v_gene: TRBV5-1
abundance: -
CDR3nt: TGCGCCAGCAGCTCGGGATCTCGTCATGGCTACACCTTC
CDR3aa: CASSSGSRHGYTF

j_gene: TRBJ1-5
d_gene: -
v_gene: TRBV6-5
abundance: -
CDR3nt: TGTGCCAGCAGGGCGGGTGTAAGCAATCAGCCCCAGCATTTT
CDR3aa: CASRAGVSNQPQHF

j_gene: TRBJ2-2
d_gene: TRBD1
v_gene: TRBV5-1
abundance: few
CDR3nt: TGCGCCAGCAGAGATGGGACAGCAGGACCCGGGGAGCTGTTTTTT
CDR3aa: CASRDGTAGPGELFF

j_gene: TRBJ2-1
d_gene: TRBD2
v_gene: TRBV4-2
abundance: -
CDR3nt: TGTGCCAGCAGCCAAGTCCCAGCGGGGTCGTCCTACAATGAGCAGTTCTTC
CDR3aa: CASSQVPAGSSYNEQFF

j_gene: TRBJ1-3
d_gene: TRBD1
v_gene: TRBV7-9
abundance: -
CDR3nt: TGTGCCAGCAGCTCCCGGGACAGGGGCTCTGGAAACACCATATATTTT
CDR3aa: CASSSRDRGSGNTIYF

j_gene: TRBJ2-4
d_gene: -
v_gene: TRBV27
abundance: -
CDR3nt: TGTGCCAGCAGCCCGGGAGCTGGACGCGGCATTCAGTACTTC
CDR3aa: CASSPGAGRGIQYF

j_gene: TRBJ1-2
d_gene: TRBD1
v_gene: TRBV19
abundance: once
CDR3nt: TGTGCCAGTAGTTATGCGGGACAGGTAGAATATGGCTACACCTTC
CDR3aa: CASSYAGQVEYGYTF

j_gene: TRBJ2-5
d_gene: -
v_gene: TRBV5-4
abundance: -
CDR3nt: TGTGCCAGCAGCTTCGGACAGACCCAAGAGACCCAGTACTTC
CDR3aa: CASSFGQTQETQYF

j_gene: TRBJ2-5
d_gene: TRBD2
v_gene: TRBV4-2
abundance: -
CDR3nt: TGTGCCAGCAGCCTCAGCTCGTCCAGCGGGGGGACCCAAGAGACCCAGTACTTC
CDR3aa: CASSLSSSSGGTQETQYF

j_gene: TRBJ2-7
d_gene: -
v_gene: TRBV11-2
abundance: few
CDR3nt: TGTGCCAGCAGCTTACAGGGGCCCAACGAGCAGTACTTC
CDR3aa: CASSLQGPNEQYF

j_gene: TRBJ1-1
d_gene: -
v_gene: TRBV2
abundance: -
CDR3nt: TGTGCCAGCGGGCAAGACATGAACACTGAAGCTTTCTTT
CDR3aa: CASGQDMNTEAFF

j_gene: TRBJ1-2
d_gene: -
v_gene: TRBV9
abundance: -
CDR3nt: TGTGCCAGCAGCGTAGACGGGAACTATGGCTACACCTTC
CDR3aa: CASSVDGNYGYTF

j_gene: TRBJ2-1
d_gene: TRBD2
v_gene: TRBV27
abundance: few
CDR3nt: TGTGCCAGCAGTCCATATAGAACTAGCGGGGGCCTTAATGAGCAGTTCTTC
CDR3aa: CASSPYRTSGGLNEQFF

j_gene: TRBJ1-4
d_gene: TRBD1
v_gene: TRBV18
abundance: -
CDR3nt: TGTGCCAGCTCACCCTTCCAGGGGGTGTCTGAAAAACTGTTTTTT
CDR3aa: CASSPFQGVSEKLFF

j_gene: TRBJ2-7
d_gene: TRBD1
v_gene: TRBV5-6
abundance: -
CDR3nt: TGTGCCAGCAGCTTGCCCCCAGGGACAGTTTTTTCCTACGAGCAGTACTTC
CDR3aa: CASSLPPGTVFSYEQYF

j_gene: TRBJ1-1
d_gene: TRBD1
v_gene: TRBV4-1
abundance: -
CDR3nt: TGCGCCAGCAGCCAACAGACAGGGTTGGCTGAAGCTTTCTTT
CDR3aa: CASSQQTGLAEAFF

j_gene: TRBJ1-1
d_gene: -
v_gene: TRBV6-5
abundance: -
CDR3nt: TGTGCCAGCAGTCGCGACAAGGTAGGAACTGAAGCTTTCTTT
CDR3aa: CASSRDKVGTEAFF

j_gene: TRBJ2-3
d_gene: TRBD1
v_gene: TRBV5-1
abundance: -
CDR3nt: TGCGCCAGCAGCTTACAGGGGACACACACAGATACGCAGTATTTT
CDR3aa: CASSLQGTHTDTQYF